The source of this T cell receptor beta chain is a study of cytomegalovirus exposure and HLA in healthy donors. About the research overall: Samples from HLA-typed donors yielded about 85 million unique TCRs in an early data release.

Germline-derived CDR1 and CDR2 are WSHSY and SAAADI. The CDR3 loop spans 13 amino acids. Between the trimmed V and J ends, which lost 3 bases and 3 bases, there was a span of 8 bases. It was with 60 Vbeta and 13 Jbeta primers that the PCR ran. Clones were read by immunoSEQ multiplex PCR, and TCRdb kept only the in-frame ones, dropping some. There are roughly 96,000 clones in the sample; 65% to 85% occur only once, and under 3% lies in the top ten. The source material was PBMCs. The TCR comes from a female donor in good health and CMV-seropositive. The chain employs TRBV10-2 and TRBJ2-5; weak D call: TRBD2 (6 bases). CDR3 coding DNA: TGCGCCAGCAGTGAAATAGCGGAAGAGACCCAGTACTTC. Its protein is CASSEIAEETQYF.